A selection of T cell receptor beta chains follows, all from one sample in a study of CD8 T cells in Susac syndrome. TCRdb processed the immunoSEQ multiplex PCR reads anew with MiXCR; each CDR3 protein has one entry. The sample has some 450,000 distinct CDR3 sequences, 75% to 90% seen once. The sample taken for sequencing was CD8+ T cells from PBMCs. Receptors were obtained from a human donor with multiple sclerosis. Both conserved end residues are part of each CDR3. The D gene is left open where the match is weak. For some rows the clone size is stated as once, few or many, or as a class when expanded; others skip it.

D: .; size: .; J: TRBJ1-1; V: TRBV12-3/TRBV12-4; CDR3: CASSFTGPHTPLDTEAFF; DNA: TGTGCCAGCAGTTTCACGGGACCTCATACCCCCCTGGACACTGAAGCTTTCTTT
D: .; size: .; J: TRBJ1-1; V: TRBV20-1; CDR3: CSARDPFMNTEAFF; DNA: TGCAGTGCTAGGGATCCCTTTATGAACACTGAAGCTTTCTTT
D: .; size: .; J: TRBJ1-5; V: TRBV27; CDR3: CASSLYGGPNQPQHF; DNA: TGTGCCAGCAGTTTATACGGGGGTCCCAATCAGCCCCAGCATTTT
D: .; size: few; J: TRBJ2-7; V: TRBV27; CDR3: CASTRRGVAGKVEQYF; DNA: TGTGCCAGCACTCGCAGGGGGGTGGCGGGAAAGGTCGAGCAGTACTTC
D: .; size: once; J: TRBJ2-1; V: TRBV19; CDR3: CASSTPVNEQFF; DNA: TGTGCCAGTAGTACTCCGGTCAATGAGCAGTTCTTC
D: TRBD2; size: .; J: TRBJ2-1; V: TRBV20-1; CDR3: CSARGTSELLLQFF; DNA: TGCAGTGCTAGAGGGACTAGTGAGCTCCTCTTACAGTTCTTC
D: .; size: .; J: TRBJ1-2; V: TRBV7-3; CDR3: CASSRDGESYGYTF; DNA: TGTGCCAGCAGCAGGGACGGCGAGTCCTATGGCTACACCTTC
D: TRBD1; size: once; J: TRBJ2-6; V: TRBV19; CDR3: CASSAVGQGAPLGVLTF; DNA: TGTGCCAGTAGTGCCGTCGGACAGGGGGCCCCTCTTGGCGTCCTGACTTTC
D: .; size: .; J: TRBJ2-5; V: TRBV18; CDR3: CASSPDDSSETQYF; DNA: TGTGCCAGCTCGCCTGATGACAGTTCAGAGACCCAGTACTTC
D: .; size: few; J: TRBJ1-1; V: TRBV5-6; CDR3: CASSLEGEAFF; DNA: TGTGCCAGCAGCTTGGAGGGTGAAGCTTTCTTT
D: .; size: .; J: TRBJ2-1; V: TRBV7-9; CDR3: CASSPSLGGAYNEQFF; DNA: TGTGCCAGCAGCCCCTCCCTGGGGGGCGCCTACAATGAGCAGTTCTTC
D: .; size: .; J: TRBJ2-7; V: TRBV6-2/TRBV6-3; CDR3: CASSYPVTDSSYEQYF; DNA: TGTGCCAGCAGTTACCCCGTGACAGATAGCTCCTACGAGCAGTACTTC
D: .; size: .; J: TRBJ1-5; V: TRBV4-1; CDR3: CASSQDSTLWQPQHF; DNA: TGCGCCAGCAGCCAAGATTCGACTCTGTGGCAGCCCCAGCATTTT
D: .; size: .; J: TRBJ1-1; V: TRBV5-1; CDR3: CASSLDGGADTEAFF; DNA: TGCGCCAGCAGCTTGGACGGGGGCGCGGACACTGAAGCTTTCTTT
D: TRBD2; size: .; J: TRBJ2-7; V: TRBV27; CDR3: CASSFSSGLYEQYF; DNA: TGTGCCAGCAGTTTCTCTAGCGGGCTCTACGAGCAGTACTTC
D: TRBD2; size: .; J: TRBJ2-2; V: TRBV4-1; CDR3: CASSQGRGVVGELFF; DNA: TGCGCCAGCAGCCAAGGACGGGGGGTTGTCGGGGAGCTGTTTTTT
D: .; size: .; J: TRBJ1-1; V: TRBV4-1; CDR3: CASSQDQGLINTEAFF; DNA: TGCGCCAGCAGCCAAGATCAGGGACTTATTAACACTGAAGCTTTCTTT
D: TRBD2; size: .; J: TRBJ2-2; V: TRBV29-1; CDR3: CSAGDRGVVTGELFF; DNA: TGCAGCGCGGGGGACCGGGGGGTGGTCACCGGGGAGCTGTTTTTT
D: TRBD1; size: .; J: TRBJ2-7; V: TRBV4-1; CDR3: CASSLGQSEGEQYF; DNA: TGCGCCAGCAGCTTGGGACAGTCGGAAGGCGAGCAGTACTTC
D: .; size: .; J: TRBJ1-1; V: TRBV6-1; CDR3: CASSEARVQFEAFF; DNA: TGTGCCAGCAGTGAAGCAAGGGTCCAGTTCGAAGCTTTCTTT
D: .; size: few; J: TRBJ1-1; V: TRBV28; CDR3: CASSALGGDSTEAFF; DNA: TGTGCCAGCAGTGCCCTCGGGGGGGATAGCACTGAAGCTTTCTTT
D: .; size: .; J: TRBJ2-1; V: TRBV20-1; CDR3: CSARGYRGNEQFF; DNA: TGCAGTGCTAGAGGGTACCGGGGCAATGAGCAGTTCTTC
D: .; size: .; J: TRBJ2-7; V: TRBV7-8; CDR3: CASSHKAYEQYF; DNA: TGTGCCAGCAGCCACAAAGCCTACGAGCAGTACTTC
D: .; size: .; J: TRBJ2-6; V: TRBV3-1; CDR3: CASSHQPQDSGANVLTF; DNA: TGTGCCAGCAGCCACCAACCACAGGACTCTGGGGCCAACGTCCTGACTTTC
D: .; size: .; J: TRBJ2-6; V: TRBV4-1; CDR3: CASSQDEAVGANVLTF; DNA: TGCGCCAGCAGCCAAGATGAAGCGGTCGGGGCCAACGTCCTGACTTTC